The clone carrying this TCR beta chain was detected only a few times. Its antigen remains unidentified. This entry belongs to a study of cytomegalovirus exposure and HLA in healthy donors. Study-wide results and caveats: In an earlier analysis, about 90% or about 30%: the productive usage of most TCR beta V segments.

PCR used 60 Vbeta primers and 13 Jbeta primers. TCRdb keeps only in-frame clones here, not all; method: immunoSEQ multiplex PCR. In the table there are some 140,000 clones, 65% to 80% of which are singletons. Germline-derived CDR1 and CDR2 are GTSNPN and SVGIG (reference sequence). This CDR3 has 13 residues. V was cut by 3 bases and J by 3 bases, with 12 bases left in between. The chain uses TRBV30 and TRBJ2-7; D perhaps matches TRBD2 (5 bases). Sequenced: PBMCs. This TCR derives from a woman aged 50 to 65 in good health and CMV-seropositive. The CDR3 loop reads CAWRTPGGYEQYF. CDR3 in DNA: TGTGCCTGGAGAACCCCCGGAGGCTACGAGCAGTACTTC.